In this sample, the clone carrying this T cell receptor beta chain turned up many times. Its antigen is undetermined. Germline and junction disagree at one end, which may indicate a read error. The CDR3 totals 13 residues. Germline-derived CDR1 and CDR2 are SGHRS and YFSETQ. This record comes from a study of post-analysis software for immune sequencing data. Study as a whole: Included among the disease courses, which were recorded for the cohort, were relapsing-remitting, secondary progressive and progressive-relapsing multiple sclerosis. Study conclusions and caveats: Co-batched samples clustered tightly together by F measure. Normalized Chao1 diversity was significantly lower in multiple sclerosis patients than in controls. In patients, about 5 TRBV segments were more frequent than in controls, with TRBV5-6, TRBV5-1 and TRBV20-1 among them.

Unique molecular identifiers were built into the TCR beta cDNA libraries. TCRdb processed the PCR reads anew with MiXCR; each CDR3 protein has one entry. The sample gives roughly 620,000 distinct CDR3 sequences, 44% of which show up once; more than 1.5% is in the top ten. The clonotype originates from a girl aged 10-17 years with multiple sclerosis. The V call is TRBV5-1, the J call TRBJ1-2; D remains ambiguous. The sample consisted of blood. The CDR3 nucleotides read TGTGCCAGCAGTTTAGGGTCAGGCGGGGGCTACACCTTC. Protein sequence: CASSLGSGGGYTF.